Shown below are 2 T cell receptor beta chains from a single sample sequenced in a study of blood T cells in healthy people across ages. A second PCR, run for roughly 6 to 11 cycles, used a sample-barcoded 5' primer plus a J-beta primer mix. From the 5' RACE reads, TCRdb called clonotypes with MiXCR, one entry per CDR3 protein. Found here are 1 million or so distinct CDR3 sequences, 40% to 45% of them singletons; the top ten hold 15% to 20%. What was sequenced was blood. The source of these receptors is a woman aged 55-69 years in good health.

This clonotype has at least ten counts. V is TRBV29-1 and J is TRBJ2-5; weak D call: TRBD1 (5 bases). Germline CDR1 is SQVTM and CDR2 is ANQGSEA. V gave up 3 bases and J gave up 4 bases, with 15 bases separating them. This CDR3 is built from 14 residues. The CDR3 sequence is CSVEGQGTPETQYF. Here the CDR3 DNA reads TGCAGCGTTGAGGGGCAGGGAACCCCAGAGACCCAGTACTTC.

This clonotype was seen only a few times. The V gene is TRBV25-1, the J gene TRBJ1-6; D is undetermined. The CDR3 spans 16 residues. The germline CDR1 and CDR2 sequences are MGHDK and SYGVNS. V was pared by 1 base and J by 0 bases, with 7 bases between. Written as DNA, the CDR3 is TGTGCCAGCAGTGAATTCCGAAGCTCCTATAATTCACCCCTCCACTTT. Translation gives CASSEFRSSYNSPLHF.